This T cell receptor beta chain emerged from a study of blood T cell repertoires in COVID-19. As for the study in general: T cells, B-cell-depleted T cells, or PBMCs supplied cDNA or gDNA.

How the authors handled the data: Amplification with reference gene primers provided the estimates of nucleated cell counts. Libraries were prepared by immunoSEQ multiplex PCR; TCRdb keeps only in-frame clonotypes and omits some of them. For V, J and clone size, that table is used; D and trimming come from the DNA. The sample consists of roughly 500,000 clones, 75% to 90% of them appearing once. V was trimmed by 4 bases and J by 1 base, leaving 10 bases between them. Germline V gene data show CDR1 as SQVTM and CDR2 as ANQGSEA. The CDR3 extends over 13 amino acids. While infection was still active, Seattle patients were enrolled and then followed longitudinally.

The specimen was peripheral blood. The V and J genes are TRBV29-1 and TRBJ1-1; D unresolved. The clonotype comes from a man in his late teens or twenties with COVID-19, enrolled during active disease. The CDR3 nucleotides read TGCAGCGTTGTGCGGGCTACGAACACTGAAGCTTTCTTT. Its translation: CSVVRATNTEAFF.